The rows below give T cell receptor beta chains drawn from one sample of a study of blood T cells in healthy people across ages. TCRdb used MiXCR to reprocess the 5' RACE reads, holding one entry per CDR3 protein. The sample contains about 970,000 distinct CDR3 sequences, roughly 51% of which appear only once. The sequencing sample was made of blood. Receptor source: a woman aged 55-75 years in good health. Each CDR3 is given with its conserved first and last residue. A D gene is named only where the DNA matches it firmly. Clone size is given for some rows only: seen once, a few or many times, or a class if the clone is expanded.

TRBJ2-7	few	TRBV7-2	-	TGTGCCAGCAGCTTAAGGAACAGGGACGAGCAGTACTTC	CASSLRNRDEQYF
TRBJ1-4	few	TRBV18	TRBD1	TGTGCCAGCTCACCGGGACAGAATGAAAAACTGTTTTTT	CASSPGQNEKLFF
TRBJ2-1	-	TRBV5-1	-	TGCGCCAGCAGCGTAGAGAATGAGCAGTTCTTC	CASSVENEQFF
TRBJ2-7	many	TRBV20-1	TRBD1	TGCAGTGCTGGGGACAGTCGCGAGCAGTACTTC	CSAGDSREQYF
TRBJ2-4	few	TRBV5-6	-	TGTGCCAGCAGCTTGGGACCCGATTTGGACATTCAGTACTTC	CASSLGPDLDIQYF
TRBJ2-7	few	TRBV7-2	-	TGTGCCAGCAGCTTAGCTTCTAGCGTGTTAGAGCAGTACTTC	CASSLASSVLEQYF
TRBJ1-2	-	TRBV7-2	-	TGTGCCAGCAGCCCCGTGAACTATGGCTACACCTTC	CASSPVNYGYTF
TRBJ1-5	-	TRBV20-1	-	TGCAGTGCTAGGAGACGACCAGACAGCAATCAGCCCCAGCATTTT	CSARRRPDSNQPQHF
TRBJ1-5	few	TRBV7-2	-	TGTGCCAGCAGCCCTTTCGCCGCAGGAAGCAATCAGCCCCAGCATTTT	CASSPFAAGSNQPQHF
TRBJ1-1	-	TRBV4-3	TRBD1	TGCGCCAGCAGCCAGAGACAGGGAGGGGACACTGAAGCTTTCTTT	CASSQRQGGDTEAFF
TRBJ2-1	-	TRBV21-1	-	TGTGCCAGCAGCAAAGGGGTCCTCCAATACAATGAGCAGTTCTTC	CASSKGVLQYNEQFF
TRBJ2-1	once	TRBV18	TRBD1	TGTGCCAGCTCACCTCCGGACAGGGCCTCGAATGAGCAGTTCTTC	CASSPPDRASNEQFF
TRBJ1-2	-	TRBV27	TRBD1	TGTGCCAGCAGACGGACAGGGGGCGCTGAAGGCTACACCTTC	CASRRTGGAEGYTF
TRBJ1-5	once	TRBV29-1	-	TGCAGCGTTGAGGGGGATCGAGATCAGCCCCAGCATTTT	CSVEGDRDQPQHF
TRBJ2-2	-	TRBV5-6	-	TGTGCCAGCAGCTTCCTGCTAGCTTCTCCCGGGGAGCTGTTTTTT	CASSFLLASPGELFF
TRBJ1-2	-	TRBV18	-	TGTGCCAGCTCACTCTCTCCGGCGGGGACTGAAGGGGGTGGCTACACCTTC	CASSLSPAGTEGGGYTF
TRBJ2-7	few	TRBV6-6	TRBD1	TGTGCCAGCACCCTTGGACAGGGGGTGAGGTCCTACGAGCAGTACTTC	CASTLGQGVRSYEQYF
TRBJ2-1	few	TRBV3-1	TRBD1	TGTGCCAGCAGCTATCAGGGACAGTACAATGAGCAGTTCTTC	CASSYQGQYNEQFF
TRBJ1-2	-	TRBV28	-	TGTGCCAGCAGCCAGTTCGCCCCTAACTATGGCTACACCTTC	CASSQFAPNYGYTF
TRBJ2-7	few	TRBV27	-	TGTGCCAGCAGTAGTATACCCTACGAGCAGTACTTC	CASSSIPYEQYF
TRBJ2-1	few	TRBV12-3/TRBV12-4	-	TGTGCCAGCAGCCCCCCCTTAGGTGCGGGAAGCAATGAGCAGTTCTTC	CASSPPLGAGSNEQFF
TRBJ2-7	-	TRBV10-2	TRBD2	TGCGCCAGCAGGATTTTTACGGGAGGGCCGTCCTACGAGCAGTACTTC	CASRIFTGGPSYEQYF
TRBJ1-6	-	TRBV20-1	TRBD1	TGCAGTGCGGACAGGGGGCGCAATTCACCCCTCCACTTT	CSADRGRNSPLHF
TRBJ1-4	-	TRBV25-1	TRBD1	TGTGCCAGCAGTGAATTCAGCAGGGGGTCTTGGCTTAATGAAAAACTGTTTTTT	CASSEFSRGSWLNEKLFF
TRBJ2-1	-	TRBV7-2	TRBD2	TGTGCCAGCAGCCTAACACGGACTAGTGATGGGCAGTTCTTC	CASSLTRTSDGQFF
TRBJ2-3	-	TRBV7-6	TRBD1	TGTGCCAGCAGCCAGACAGGGGGCCTAGATACGCAGTATTTT	CASSQTGGLDTQYF
TRBJ2-7	-	TRBV7-3	-	TGTGCCAGCAGCCCGACTGGTCTATCGGAGGACTACGAGCAGTACTTC	CASSPTGLSEDYEQYF
TRBJ2-3	-	TRBV20-1	TRBD2	TGCAGTGCTAGAGATCCGGGACTAGCGGGACGTGCGCAGGATTTT	CSARDPGLAGRAQDF
TRBJ2-5	-	TRBV5-5	-	TGTGCCAGCAGCTTGCGGCGGGGAGCTAAAGAGACCCAGTACTTC	CASSLRRGAKETQYF
TRBJ2-4	-	TRBV6-6	-	TGTGCCAGCAGCAGGGATTTGTACATTCAGTACTTC	CASSRDLYIQYF
TRBJ1-6	once	TRBV7-9	TRBD1	TGTGCCAGCAGCCGCGACAGGGGCAATAATTCACCCCTCCACTTT	CASSRDRGNNSPLHF
TRBJ2-3	-	TRBV20-1	-	TGCAGTGCTAGAGGGGGAGGACCTAGGCAAGCAGATACGCAGTATTTT	CSARGGGPRQADTQYF
TRBJ2-4	-	TRBV12-3/TRBV12-4	TRBD2	TGTGCCAGCAGTGTACCGGGACTAGCGGGAGGGGCCAAAAACATTCAGTACTTC	CASSVPGLAGGAKNIQYF
TRBJ2-1	-	TRBV20-1	TRBD2	TGCAGTGCTACAACCGGGACTAGACCTTTGGATGAGCAGTTCTTC	CSATTGTRPLDEQFF
TRBJ2-7	-	TRBV27	-	TGTGCCAGCAGTGGACGGCAGGGCTACGAGCAGTACTTC	CASSGRQGYEQYF
TRBJ1-4	-	TRBV5-1	TRBD1	TGCGCCAGCAGCGGGACAGGTCAGGAAAAACTGTTTTTT	CASSGTGQEKLFF
TRBJ2-3	few	TRBV7-2	TRBD2	TGTGCCAGCAGCTTATTTACTAGCGGACTAGCAGATACGCAGTATTTT	CASSLFTSGLADTQYF
TRBJ2-3	few	TRBV9	TRBD2	TGTGCCAGCAGCGTAGCGGCGGGAGGGATCACAGATACGCAGTATTTT	CASSVAAGGITDTQYF
TRBJ2-7	-	TRBV6-6	TRBD1	TGTGCCAGCACCAATACAGGGGATACGTCCCACGAGCAGTACTTC	CASTNTGDTSHEQYF
TRBJ2-7	few	TRBV4-1	-	TGCGCCAGCAGCCAACCGACGGCGGACCCCTACGAGCAGTACTTC	CASSQPTADPYEQYF
TRBJ2-5	-	TRBV20-1	-	TGCAGTGTTGGGACAACTGACTACAATGAGCAGTACTTC	CSVGTTDYNEQYF
TRBJ2-7	-	TRBV30	-	TGTGCCTGGAGTGGGGGGGTTGGCTCCTACGAGCAGTACTTC	CAWSGGVGSYEQYF
TRBJ2-7	few	TRBV25-1	-	TGTGCCAGCAGTGAGGACCTTGGGGCATACGAGCAGTACTTC	CASSEDLGAYEQYF
TRBJ2-3	-	TRBV7-9	TRBD1	TGTGCCAGCAGAGTCCAGGGGGCGACAGATACGCAGTATTTT	CASRVQGATDTQYF
TRBJ2-7	-	TRBV4-3	TRBD2	TGCGCCAGCAGCCAAGCTGCGACTAGCGCCCTCGAGCAGTACTTC	CASSQAATSALEQYF
TRBJ1-5	-	TRBV15	-	TGTGCCACCAGCAGGACCGACCATCAGCCCCAGCATTTT	CATSRTDHQPQHF
TRBJ2-5	few	TRBV7-9	-	TGTGCCAGCAGCGACACTAGATACCAAGAGACCCAGTACTTC	CASSDTRYQETQYF
TRBJ2-7	-	TRBV27	TRBD2	TGTGCCAGCAGTCAACGGACTAGCGGGAGGGCAAGCTCCTGCGAGCAGTACTTC	CASSQRTSGRASSCEQYF
TRBJ2-6	-	TRBV4-1	-	TGCGCCAGCAGCCAAGTATTTGGAGCTGGGGCCAACGTCCTGACTTTC	CASSQVFGAGANVLTF
TRBJ2-3	-	TRBV5-1	-	TGCGCCAGCGGCCAGGAGGGCGATACGCAGTATTTT	CASGQEGDTQYF
TRBJ1-4	-	TRBV4-3	-	TGCGCCAGCAGCCAAGTCCGGGGCGGAGACGAAAAACTGTTTTTT	CASSQVRGGDEKLFF
TRBJ2-3	-	TRBV3-1	-	TGTGCCAGCAGCCAAGACCTCAGACCGCTATCCACAGATACGCAGTATTTT	CASSQDLRPLSTDTQYF
TRBJ2-6	-	TRBV12-3/TRBV12-4	-	TGTGCCAGCAGGCTAGTGGGCTCTGGGGCCAACGTCCTGACTTTC	CASRLVGSGANVLTF